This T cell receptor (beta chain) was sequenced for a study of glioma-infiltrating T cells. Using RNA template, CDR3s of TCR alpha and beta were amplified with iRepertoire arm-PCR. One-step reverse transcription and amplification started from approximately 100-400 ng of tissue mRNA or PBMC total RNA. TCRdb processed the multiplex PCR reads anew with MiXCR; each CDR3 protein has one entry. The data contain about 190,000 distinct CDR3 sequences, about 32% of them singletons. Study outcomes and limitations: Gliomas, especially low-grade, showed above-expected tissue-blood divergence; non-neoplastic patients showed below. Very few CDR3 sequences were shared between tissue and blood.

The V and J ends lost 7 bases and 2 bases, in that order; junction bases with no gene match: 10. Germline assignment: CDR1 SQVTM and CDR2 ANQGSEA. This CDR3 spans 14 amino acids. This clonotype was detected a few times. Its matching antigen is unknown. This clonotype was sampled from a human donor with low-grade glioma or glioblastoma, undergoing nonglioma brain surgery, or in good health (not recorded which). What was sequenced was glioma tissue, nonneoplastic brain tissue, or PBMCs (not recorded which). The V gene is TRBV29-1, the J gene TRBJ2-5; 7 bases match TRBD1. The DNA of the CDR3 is TGCAGCGCTTCCCGGGACAGCGATCAAGAGACCCAGTACTTC. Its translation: CSASRDSDQETQYF.